This T cell receptor beta chain is drawn from a study of graft-versus-host responses after intestinal transplantation (dated by TCRdb to the early 2020s). General notes on the study: The transplants that recipients got were multivisceral, liver-intestinal, or isolated intestinal. Donor T cell macrochimerism was defined as a peak of at least 4% donor T cells among recipient peripheral blood mononuclear cells. After intestinal transplantation, graft-versus-host and host-versus-graft alloreactive T cell clones were followed in the graft, circulation and bone marrow using bulk TCR-beta CDR3 sequencing. To identify alloreactive clones, pre-transplant mixed lymphocyte reaction products were sequenced and compared with unstimulated pre-transplant donor and recipient T cells. Anti-thymocyte globulin induction was given to all recipients, followed by maintenance tacrolimus and steroids for 2 to 4 years. Of the approximately 25 intestinal transplant recipients enrolled in the cohort, one of whom was a retransplant, 3 patients without pretransplant specimens were excluded. Samples from a few later patients were sequenced in-house on an Illumina MiSeq with MiXCR processing rather than by the commercial service.

Library preparation used the immunoSEQ multiplex PCR assay. For most patients, genomic DNA was subjected to high-throughput TCR-beta CDR3 sequencing by Adaptive Biotechnologies. Under the source paper's analysis protocol: TCR sequencing data for around 19 patients were retrieved from Adaptive's ImmunoSEQ software; a few other patients were processed with MiXCR and VDJtools. Because the origin of CDR3 nucleotide sequences shared between donor and recipient could not be assigned, those sequences were removed. To be classed as alloreactive, a clone needed at least 2-fold expansion over unstimulated cells and a minimum CFSE-low frequency of 0.002% (template counts) or 0.001% (read counts). Clones detected in sequenced pre-transplant spleen, lymph node, or MLR CFSE-low populations of the donor or recipient were defined as mappable. The cumulative frequency of alloreactive clones was calculated as a percentage of all sequences, weighted by copy number. TCRdb re-hosts the immuneACCESS table, in-frame sequences only. Its copies lack some clones; in the studies checked, an unresolved V gene accounts for under half of them, and the cause for the rest is not known. The DNA gave D and trimming, while V, J and clone size come from that table. The sample records roughly 36,000 clones, 83% of which are singletons. The ten largest account for about 4% of the sample.

This clone was seen only once. What this receptor recognizes is not known. Base quality data are lacking; no much larger clone is found one base away. Blood samples were collected up to 4 times in the first month after transplant and then at least monthly when available. The trim is 0 bases for V and 2 bases for J, with a gap of 4 bases between the germline ends. Per the germline V gene (reference sequence), LNHDA is the CDR1 and SQIVND is the CDR2. The CDR3 starts with the cysteine, ends with the phenylalanine, and has 14 residues. Only the CDR3 DNA is retained, 42 bases long and in frame from the first base. General conclusions and limits of the study: In the allografts of patients with donor T cell macrochimerism, GvH to HvG T cell clonal ratios were high. Early after transplant, declines in HvG clones were associated with peak levels of circulating GvH clones. GvH clones were detected in recipient bone marrow, and some appeared earlier in ileal mucosa or blood, consistent with an intestinal mucosal origin. The conclusions were limited by the relatively low number and heterogeneity of the intestinal transplant patients.

The clonotype originates from a human patient who received an intestinal transplant, so some T cells may come from the graft donor. This sequence uses TRBV19 and TRBJ1-4; too little of a D gene remains to name it. Sequenced material: PBMCs, taken 1070 days after transplant. The nucleotide sequence is TGTGCCAGTAGTATAGATTTGACTAATGAAAAACTGTTTTTT. Translated, this gives CASSIDLTNEKLFF.